This T cell receptor (beta chain) was captured by sequencing in a study of T cells in Graves' hyperthyroidism and ophthalmopathy. This clonotype was counted a few times. The germline CDR1 and CDR2 sequences are SGHTS and YDEGEE. V lost 3 bases to trimming and J lost 3 bases; unmatched junction nucleotides: 6. The CDR3 contains 16 residues. Amplification yielded TCR beta CDR3 regions, with RNA transcripts as the source. A set of HTBI primers served as the primers for a first-round RT-PCR of the TCR CDR3. Via MiXCR, TCRdb re-called the multiplex PCR reads, giving one row per CDR3 protein. The repertoire holds hundreds of thousands of distinct CDR3 sequences, with around 20% as singletons.

The clonotype was recovered from a man between 40 and 49 years old with Graves' ophthalmopathy. The rearrangement links TRBV5-8 to TRBJ2-1, with TRBD2 matching over 10 bases. Sequencing input: blood. As DNA, the CDR3 is TGTGCCAGCAGCTCCAGCGGGGGGGAGCTCTACAATGAGCAGTTCTTC. This encodes CASSSSGGELYNEQFF. The full variable domain, its missing parts supplied by reference TRBV5-8 and TRBJ2-1, is EAGVTQSPTHLIKTRGQQATLRCSPISGHTSVYWYQQALGLGLQFLLWYDEGEERNRGNFPPRFSGRQFPNYSSELNVNALELEDSALYLCASSSSGGELYNEQFFGPGTRLTVL.